Below are 9 T cell receptor beta chains sequenced from a single sample in a study of cytomegalovirus exposure and HLA in healthy donors. PCR employed 60 Vbeta and 13 Jbeta primers. This table comes from immunoSEQ multiplex PCR, and its TCRdb copy is limited to in-frame clones, with some not included. The sample consists of 100,000 to 150,000 clones, more than 65% of them appearing once. Sequences were obtained from PBMCs. Every receptor here comes from a human donor in good health.

The count of this clone is one. The gene calls are TRBV9 and TRBJ2-4, with D perhaps TRBD2 (6 bases). The CDR3 totals 15 residues. Germline lookup yields CDR1 SGDLS and CDR2 YYNGEE. Trimming cost V 3 bases and J 0 bases, with 10 bases left between them. In DNA form, the CDR3 reads TGTGCCAGCAGCGCACGGGACTCAGCCAAAAACATTCAGTACTTC. It translates to CASSARDSAKNIQYF.

The J gene is TRBJ2-1, the V gene TRBV11-2; 15 positions agree with TRBD2. Germline assignment: CDR1 SGHAT and CDR2 FQNNGV. V was pared by 5 bases and J by 7 bases, with 9 bases of the junction left unmatched. The CDR3 covers 17 residues. CDR3 loop: CASSRLGTSGRRNEQFF. The DNA of the CDR3 is TGTGCCAGCAGCCGCCTCGGGACTAGCGGGAGGAGGAATGAGCAGTTCTTC.

The chain has TRBV7-9 and TRBJ1-1, with D possibly TRBD1 on 5 matching bases. CDR1 is SEHNR, CDR2 FQNEAQ, per germline (reference sequence). This CDR3 is built from 15 residues. Trimming removed 3 bases from V and 1 base from J, with 12 bases in between. CDR3 loop: CASSFLGQENTEAFF. CDR3 nucleotides: TGTGCCAGCAGCTTTCTAGGACAAGAGAACACTGAAGCTTTCTTT.

The rearrangement joins TRBV25-1 to TRBJ2-3, with a possible D match to TRBD2 (5 bases). Looked up from germline, CDR1 is MGHDK and CDR2 is SYGVNS. The V end was cut by 7 bases, the J end by 4 bases, with 15 bases between. The CDR3 loop spans 14 amino acids. CDR3 sequence: CASTATRAADTQYF. The CDR3 nucleotides read TGTGCCAGCACCGCCACGAGGGCCGCAGATACGCAGTATTTT.

The rearrangement links TRBV6-1 to TRBJ2-5; 8 nucleotides line up with TRBD2. The J call may not be correct, given that the DNA end is closer to TRBJ2-7. The CDR3 runs to 16 residues. The germline V gene has CDR1 MNHNS and CDR2 SASEGT. The CDR3 DNA follows: TGTGCCAGCAGTGAAGGGGGGTTGGCTAGCGGGTACGAGCAGTACTTC. This encodes CASSEGGLASGYEQYF.

As for this clone: Germline and junction disagree at one end, which may indicate a read error. Other DNA sequences in the sample encode the same CDR3. This rearrangement joins TRBV11-2 to TRBJ2-1, with TRBD2 identical over 9 bases. The CDR3 has 17 residues. Germline CDR1 and CDR2: SGHAT and FQNNGV. The chain's CDR3 is CASSLGGRREGYNEQFF. The CDR3 region has the DNA TGCGCCAGCAGCTTAGGCGGGAGGCGGGAGGGTTACAATGAGCAGTTCTTC.

This clone was counted between two and nine times. The chain carries TRBV6-1 and TRBJ1-5; 8 bases align to TRBD1. V shed 6 bases and J 2 bases; nucleotides not matched to a gene: 3. This CDR3 comprises 14 residues. Germline lookup yields CDR1 MNHNS and CDR2 SASEGT. CDR3 amino acids: CASRPGGGNQPQHF. CDR3 DNA sequence: TGTGCCAGCAGGCCAGGGGGCGGCAATCAGCCCCAGCATTTT.

The chain employs TRBV2 and TRBJ2-5; TRBD1 agrees at 7 bases. Germline CDR1 SNHLY, CDR2 FYNNEI. This CDR3 contains 13 residues. V trimming: 8 bases; J trimming: 1 base; junction bases outside the gene matches: 4. CDR3 sequence (DNA): TGTGCCAGCGCCCGGGACAGCCAAGAGACCCAGTACTTC. It specifies CASARDSQETQYF.

The rearrangement joins TRBV5-1 to TRBJ2-1; 9 bases align to TRBD2. Unmatched junction bases numbered 4, after V lost 4 bases and J lost 2 bases. CDR3 length equals 15 residues. Germline lookup yields CDR1 SGHRS and CDR2 YFSETQ. The CDR3 DNA is TGCGCCAGCAGCCGGGTAGCGGGGGCCTACAATGAGCAGTTCTTC. Its protein product is CASSRVAGAYNEQFF.